This T cell receptor (beta chain) was captured in a study of T cell repertoires in cytomegalovirus infection. This clonotype occurred a few times. Its antigen remains unknown. TCRdb processed the reads anew with MiXCR; each CDR3 protein has one entry. The table shows hundreds of thousands of distinct CDR3 sequences, with around a third occurring only once. The CDR3 loop spans 14 amino acids. Looked up from germline, CDR1 is SGHTA and CDR2 is FQGNSA. Trimming took 2 bases from V and 9 from J, leaving 15 bases between them. J is TRBJ2-3 and V is TRBV7-2; possible D gene TRBD2, 5 bases. Material: cultured PBMCs, obtained from culture after CMV antigen stimulation. The TCR was taken from a human donor in good health (CMV status not recorded). Some clones in this sample may be carry-over from other donors' samples. The DNA for the CDR3 is TGTGCCAGCAGCTTAAGGCGGGCGAGCGACACGCAGTATTTT. Translating gives CASSLRRASDTQYF.